This T cell receptor (beta chain) was identified during a study of PD-1 blockade in mismatch repair-deficient tumors. The TCR-sequenced patients were a few responders to pembrolizumab. The CDR3 spans 11 amino acids, including both terminal residues. The germline CDR1 and CDR2 sequences are SGHTS and YDEGEE. The assay was immunoSEQ multiplex PCR, and TCRdb's table has in-frame clones only and misses some. The table includes 38,000 or so clones, approximately 85% detected once. Comment on this clone: Because it lacks the conserved phenylalanine or tryptophan at the end, this CDR3 is likely a read error. The DNA is left out, because the CDR3 cannot be placed on it with certainty; the CDR3 is given as TCRdb lists it.

The material sequenced was peripheral blood, taken roughly 76 weeks after starting pembrolizumab. The rearrangement uses TRBV5-8 and TRBJ2-7; the table's D call of TRBD2 was not tested on the DNA. The clonotype originates from an adult with mismatch repair-deficient cancer. CDR3 sequence: CASSLMSSGSI.